These 14 T cell receptor beta chains came from one sample sequenced in a study of technical replicates of blood from a few donors. The data were produced by immunoSEQ multiplex PCR, yet TCRdb's version contains in-frame clones alone and is incomplete. The repertoire consists of 75,000 to 95,000 clones, with 94% occurring once and the leading ten covering approximately 0.39%. Sequencing was carried out using T cells isolated from PBMCs. These receptors originate from a human donor in good health.

The chain uses TRBV19 and TRBJ2-3; 11 bases agree with TRBD2. This CDR3 comprises 14 residues. Germline-derived CDR1 and CDR2 are LNHDA and SQIVND (reference sequence). The V gene end was trimmed by 7 bases and the J gene end by 3 bases; junction bases not matched to a gene: 3. For the CDR3, the DNA is TGTGCCAGTACCCCTAGCGGGAGGACAGATACGCAGTATTTT. Protein sequence: CASTPSGRTDTQYF.

The chain joins TRBV10-3 to TRBJ2-3, with 9 bases that match TRBD1. Germline loops: CDR1 ENHRY, CDR2 SYGVKD. The CDR3 sequence is 17 residues long. V trimming: 0 bases; J trimming: 5 bases; junction bases outside the gene matches: 9. The CDR3 spells CAISESTDRGAGDTQYF. The CDR3 DNA reads TGTGCCATCAGTGAGTCGACGGACAGGGGAGCCGGAGATACGCAGTATTTT.

The rearrangement uses TRBV11-2 and TRBJ2-7; tentatively, D is TRBD2 (6 bases). Trimming stripped 5 bases from V and 0 bases from J, with 11 bases between. Looked up from germline, CDR1 is SGHAT and CDR2 is FQNNGV. This CDR3 region has 14 residues. CDR3 amino acids: CASSVDGSSYEQYF. The CDR3 DNA reads TGTGCCAGCAGCGTCGACGGGAGCTCCTACGAGCAGTACTTC.

The gene calls are TRBV6-5 and TRBJ2-7; perhaps TRBD1 as D (6 bases). This CDR3 contains 15 residues. Trimming stripped 2 bases from V and 2 bases from J, with 13 bases between. Germline lookup yields CDR1 MNHEY and CDR2 SVGAGI. The CDR3 DNA sequence: TGTGCCAGCAGTTACGCAGGGACAAAGACCTACGAGCAGTACTTC. Encoded protein: CASSYAGTKTYEQYF.

This chain joins TRBV9 and TRBJ2-7; possibly TRBD2 for D (6 bases). Trimming shortened V by 4 bases and J by 5 bases, and 19 bases separated the two germline ends. Germline V gene lookup returns CDR1 SGDLS and CDR2 YYNGEE. The CDR3 extends over 15 amino acids. CDR3 amino acids: CASSSRDFPSDEQYF. DNA of the CDR3: TGTGCCAGCAGCTCGAGGGACTTTCCCTCGGACGAGCAGTACTTC.

The chain couples TRBV6-6 to TRBJ2-1; 7 positions agree with TRBD2. The length of the CDR3 is 16 residues. Germline CDR1 reads MNHNY; CDR2 reads SVGAGI (reference sequence). V dropped 4 bases and J dropped 0; count of bases not matched to a gene: 6. CDR3 DNA sequence: TGTGCCAGCAGTTCTAGCGGCCGTAGCTCCTACAATGAGCAGTTCTTC. Translating it yields CASSSSGRSSYNEQFF.

The gene calls are TRBV18 and TRBJ2-7; 10 nucleotides agree with TRBD1. The CDR3 length is 15 residues. Trimming removed 3 bases from V and 7 bases from J; junction bases left unmatched: 9. Germline assignment: CDR1 KGHSH and CDR2 LQKENI. The CDR3 sequence: CASSPRGQGVGEQYF. CDR3 in DNA: TGTGCCAGCTCACCTAGAGGACAGGGGGTTGGTGAGCAGTACTTC.

The gene calls are TRBV5-1 and TRBJ1-2; D remains ambiguous. Looked up from germline, CDR1 is SGHRS and CDR2 is YFSETQ. The V gene lost 4 bases and the J gene lost 3 bases, with 7 bases spanning the gap. The CDR3 has 12 amino acids. The CDR3 region has the DNA TGCGCCAGCAGCGCCTCGGACTATGGCTACACCTTC. Translation gives CASSASDYGYTF.

J is TRBJ1-5 and V is TRBV28, with TRBD1 identical over 7 bases. With V trimmed by 6 bases and J by 4 bases, 12 bases remained unmatched. The CDR3 has 16 residues. CDR1 and CDR2 from the germline V gene are MDHEN and SYDVKM. CDR3 amino acids: CASSLLPSTGNQPQHF. As DNA, the CDR3 is TGTGCCAGCAGCCTCCTACCCTCGACAGGGAATCAGCCCCAGCATTTT.

This sequence joins TRBV13 and TRBJ2-5, with D possibly matching TRBD2 (5 bases). The CDR3 is 14 residues long. Germline loops: CDR1 PRHDT, CDR2 FYEKMQ (reference sequence). V shed 7 bases and J shed 4 bases, with 16 bases lying between them. The CDR3 protein is CASTLRAGVETQYF. CDR3 sequence (DNA): TGTGCCAGCACCCTTAGGGCCGGGGTAGAGACCCAGTACTTC. The variable domain in full, completed from reference TRBV13 and TRBJ2-5, reads AAGVIQSPRHLIKEKRETATLKCYPIPRHDTVYWYQQGPGQDPQFLISFYEKMQSDKGSIPDRFSAQQFSDYHSELNMSSLELGDSALYFCASTLRAGVETQYFGPGTRLLVL.

The genes are TRBV19 and TRBJ2-1; maybe TRBD2 (5 bases). The CDR3 covers 14 residues. CDR1 is LNHDA and CDR2 is SQIVND in the germline V gene (reference sequence). Trimming took off 1 base at V and 6 bases at J, with 10 bases between the two ends. CDR3 sequence reads: CASSIAGWGNEQFF. The CDR3 coding sequence is TGTGCCAGTAGTATAGCGGGGTGGGGCAATGAGCAGTTCTTC.

V gene TRBV6-4 combines with J gene TRBJ1-1, with D maybe TRBD1 (5 bases). CDR3 length: 15 residues. In germline, CDR1 is MRHNA, CDR2 SNTAGT. Trimming shortened V by 5 bases and J by 2 bases, and 15 bases separated the two germline ends. The CDR3 bases are TGTGCCAGCAGTCGGAAAACAGGTAGAAACACTGAAGCTTTCTTT. Residues: CASSRKTGRNTEAFF.

The chain is built from TRBV27 and TRBJ2-6; no clear D. This CDR3 has 15 residues. V lost 2 bases and J 2 bases, leaving 7 bases between the germline ends. CDR1 is MNHEY, CDR2 SMNVEV, per germline (reference sequence). The CDR3 DNA reads TGTGCCAGCAGTTTAATCCTCGCTGGGGCCAACGTCCTGACTTTC. This sequence encodes CASSLILAGANVLTF.

V and J are TRBV10-3 and TRBJ2-5, with 10 bases fitting TRBD1. The length of the CDR3 is 14 residues. V was pared by 8 bases and J by 3 bases, with 6 bases of the junction left unmatched. The germline V gene encodes CDR1 ENHRY and CDR2 SYGVKD. CDR3 sequence reads: CAIQRGTGEETQYF. The CDR3 nucleotides are TGTGCCATCCAACGGGGGACAGGGGAAGAGACCCAGTACTTC.